One and the same sample provided the 27 T cell receptor beta chains below, sequenced in a study of CD4 T cell repertoires in COVID-19. Sequencing was done directly on freshly isolated, uncultured memory T cells. Clones were read by immunoSEQ multiplex PCR, and TCRdb kept only the in-frame ones, dropping some. The table shows 8,400 or so clones, with around four fifths occurring only once. The material sequenced was effector memory CD4+ T cells from blood, taken before the COVID-19 pandemic. These receptors were taken from a human donor who had COVID-19.

This rearrangement joins TRBV5-4 to TRBJ1-2, with D unclear. The V end lost 4 bases, the J end lost 6 bases, and 10 bases lay between the germline ends. There are 12 residues in the CDR3. Germline V lookup: CDR1 SGHNT, CDR2 YYREEE (reference sequence). CDR3 nucleotides: TGTGCCAGCAGCGGAGGACTCCATGGCTACACCTTC. Its protein is CASSGGLHGYTF.

This sequence joins TRBV10-3 and TRBJ2-1; the match to TRBD1 covers 8 bases. Germline V gene data show CDR1 as ENHRY and CDR2 as SYGVKD. CDR3 size: 16 residues. Trimming at V came to 5 bases and at J to 6 bases, leaving 12 bases not matched to a gene. This CDR3 reads CAISLTSGQGPNEQFF. The CDR3 DNA follows: TGTGCCATCAGTCTCACCTCCGGACAGGGACCCAATGAGCAGTTCTTC.

This chain connects TRBV2 to TRBJ2-2, with D perhaps matching TRBD1 (6 bases). The CDR3 has 16 amino acids. V lost 5 bases, J lost 1 base, and 14 bases lay in between. CDR1 is SNHLY and CDR2 is FYNNEI in the germline V gene. In DNA, the CDR3 is TGTGCCAGCAGTCTAGACAGGATCCAGAACACCGGGGAGCTGTTTTTT. It yields the protein CASSLDRIQNTGELFF.

This chain joins TRBV28 and TRBJ2-4; D not certain. Trimming shortened V by 4 bases and J by 0 bases, and 13 bases separated the two germline ends. The CDR3 totals 16 residues. CDR1 and CDR2 from the germline V gene are MDHEN and SYDVKM. The CDR3 region has the DNA TGTGCCAGCAGTTCCGCGGCTACCTTAGCCAAAAACATTCAGTACTTC. It yields the protein CASSSAATLAKNIQYF.

The V call is TRBV19, the J call TRBJ1-3; the match to TRBD1 covers 7 bases. J gave up 2 bases and V 3 bases, and 1 base lay outside the gene matches. Germline V gene sequence: CDR1 LNHDA, CDR2 SQIVND (reference sequence). This CDR3 contains 14 residues. The CDR3 DNA follows: TGTGCCAGTAGTATCCAGGGGGCTGGAAACACCATATATTTT. Amino acid sequence: CASSIQGAGNTIYF.

This clone has more than one count but fewer than ten. This chain connects TRBV28 to TRBJ1-2; D is perhaps TRBD1 (6 bases). Deletions cut 5 bases from V and 5 bases from J, with 12 bases between. The CDR3 length is 13 residues. Germline V gene sequence: CDR1 MDHEN, CDR2 SYDVKM. The CDR3: CASSAGGLYGYTF. CDR3 DNA sequence: TGTGCCAGCAGTGCGGGGGGGCTTTATGGCTACACCTTC.

J is TRBJ2-3 and V is TRBV6-1; 7 bases map to TRBD1. Germline V gene lookup returns CDR1 MNHNS and CDR2 SASEGT. Trimming cost V 3 bases and J 6 bases; bases outside gene matches: 3. The CDR3 sequence is 13 residues long. CDR3 DNA: TGTGCCAGCAGTGAGAACAGGGGTGATACGCAGTATTTT. It encodes CASSENRGDTQYF.

The gene calls are TRBV19 and TRBJ2-2; no firm D call. The ends were cut back, 2 bases at V and 0 bases at J, with 7 bases in the middle. Looked up from germline, CDR1 is LNHDA and CDR2 is SQIVND (reference sequence). The CDR3 length is 15 residues. The CDR3 loop is CASSISLANTGELFF. The CDR3 region has the DNA TGTGCCAGTAGTATAAGTCTAGCGAACACCGGGGAGCTGTTTTTT.

This chain uses TRBV6-1 with TRBJ2-5, with D possibly being TRBD2 (6 bases). The end of the DNA fits TRBJ2-7 better, so the J call may be wrong. The CDR3 is made up of 14 amino acids. CDR1 is MNHNS, CDR2 SASEGT, per germline. The CDR3 sequence is CASSEVSGPYEQYF. The CDR3 DNA sequence: TGTGCCAGCAGTGAGGTTAGCGGCCCTTACGAGCAGTACTTC.

The J gene is TRBJ2-5, the V gene TRBV5-4; 7 nucleotides match TRBD2. Germline V gives CDR1 SGHNT, CDR2 YYREEE (reference sequence). This CDR3 has 14 amino acids. After removal of 6 bases from V and 5 bases from J, the junction contained 10 bases not matched to a gene. CDR3 protein: CASTPGRRGETQYF. In DNA, the CDR3 is TGTGCCAGCACCCCGGGCCGGCGGGGGGAGACCCAGTACTTC.

The rearrangement uses TRBV7-6 and TRBJ2-7, with TRBD2 matching over 12 bases. Losses at the gene ends were 3 bases for V and 6 bases for J; bases not matched to a gene: 9. Germline CDR1 SGHVS, CDR2 FNYEAQ. This CDR3 is 16 amino acids long. The CDR3 loop is CASSFNLAGGQGEQYF. As DNA, the CDR3 is TGTGCCAGCAGCTTTAATCTAGCGGGAGGGCAGGGCGAGCAGTACTTC.

This clone appeared a single time. This chain uses TRBV11-2 with TRBJ1-1; D is undetermined. With 3 bases removed from V and 3 bases from J, the gap between germline ends came to 8 bases. CDR3 size: 13 residues. Germline CDR1 reads SGHAT; CDR2 reads FQNNGV. Here the CDR3 DNA reads TGTGCCAGCAGCTTCCTTAGAGACACTGAAGCTTTCTTT. Translated: CASSFLRDTEAFF.

This clone has just one count. The chain recombines TRBV4-2 with TRBJ2-5; maybe TRBD2 (5 bases). V was shortened by 0 bases and J by 1 base, with 18 bases between the two germline ends. The CDR3 is 18 amino acids. Germline lookup yields CDR1 LGHNA and CDR2 YNFKEQ. For the CDR3, the DNA is TGTGCCAGCAGCCAAGATAGAGAGAGGGCCCGGGGCCAAGAGACCCAGTACTTC. Translated: CASSQDRERARGQETQYF.

The chain couples TRBV7-9 to TRBJ2-3; 9 bases match TRBD1. Trimming cost V 1 base and J 4 bases; bases outside gene matches: 3. The V gene's germline CDR1 is SEHNR and CDR2 FQNEAQ (reference sequence). The CDR3 covers 15 residues. The CDR3 DNA sequence: TGTGCCAGCAGCTTAGGGACAGGGGACCCAGATACGCAGTATTTT. Its translation: CASSLGTGDPDTQYF.

V gene TRBV19 combines with J gene TRBJ2-2; 13 bases align to TRBD2. CDR1 and CDR2 from the germline V gene are LNHDA and SQIVND (reference sequence). CDR3 length equals 15 residues. V lost 3 bases, J lost 7 bases, and 2 bases stayed unmatched. The CDR3 bases are TGTGCCAGTAGTATGGGACTAGCGGGAATCGGGGAGCTGTTTTTT. It is translated as CASSMGLAGIGELFF.

This clone was found once. V gene TRBV29-1 combines with J gene TRBJ1-4, with TRBD1 matching over 9 bases. The CDR3 covers 14 residues. J was trimmed by 8 bases and V by 5 bases; bases with no gene match: 9. The germline V gene has CDR1 SQVTM and CDR2 ANQGSEA. CDR3 loop: CSVNTGGAGEKLFF. CDR3 bases: TGCAGCGTTAATACAGGGGGCGCGGGAGAAAAACTGTTTTTT. Based on the CDR3 plus reference TRBV29-1 and TRBJ1-4, the full variable domain is SAVISQKPSRDICQRGTSLTIQCQVDSQVTMMFWYRQQPGQSLTLIATANQGSEATYESGFVIDKFPISRPNLTFSTLTVSNMSPEDSSIYLCSVNTGGAGEKLFFGSGTQLSVL.

This chain connects TRBV29-1 to TRBJ2-7, with D hard to call. The CDR3 contains 11 residues. Germline V gene sequence: CDR1 SQVTM, CDR2 ANQGSEA. V gave up 6 bases and J gave up 2 bases, with 8 bases separating them. The CDR3 region has the DNA TGCAGCGTCGAGTTAGCCTACGAGCAGTACTTC. Translating gives CSVELAYEQYF.

The chain links TRBV11-2 to TRBJ1-1; a possible D gene is TRBD1 (5 bases). This CDR3 has 15 residues. Trimming left V 5 bases short and J 5 bases short, with 18 bases between. Germline lookup yields CDR1 SGHAT and CDR2 FQNNGV. The CDR3 bases are TGTGCCAGCAGCGGGGTGGTGGGGGGAGGGACTGAAGCTTTCTTT. Encoded protein: CASSGVVGGGTEAFF.

This chain links TRBV15 with TRBJ2-7, with a tentative D call TRBD1 (5 bases). Germline V gene data show CDR1 as LNHNV and CDR2 as YYDKDF (reference sequence). The CDR3 spans 14 residues. The germline V and J ends were trimmed by 0 bases and 2 bases, with 8 bases remaining between them. The CDR3 reads CATSREQGAYEQYF. Written as DNA, the CDR3 is TGTGCCACCAGCAGAGAGCAGGGTGCCTACGAGCAGTACTTC.

This clone appeared once. The V call is TRBV30, the J call TRBJ1-5; the D gene is possibly TRBD1 (5 bases). V lost 3 bases, J lost 6 bases, and 12 bases lay in between. Germline CDR1 reads GTSNPN; CDR2 reads SVGIG (reference sequence). The CDR3 length is 13 residues. The CDR3 reads CAWSLGAGQPQHF. The CDR3 DNA sequence: TGTGCCTGGAGCTTAGGGGCTGGTCAGCCCCAGCATTTT. The full variable domain, in which reference TRBV30 and TRBJ1-5 provide the parts outside the CDR3, is SQTIHQWPATLVQPVGSPLSLECTVEGTSNPNLYWYRQAAGRGLQLLFYSVGIGQISSEVPQNLSASRPQDRQFILSSKKLLLSDSGFYLCAWSLGAGQPQHFGDGTRLSIL.

The chain employs TRBV6-6 and TRBJ2-3; tentative D call: TRBD2 (6 bases). There are 14 residues in the CDR3. The V and J ends lost 5 bases and 4 bases respectively, with 13 bases between them. The germline gives CDR1 MNHNY, CDR2 SVGAGI (reference sequence). CDR3 sequence reads: CASSPTSGADTQYF. CDR3 coding DNA: TGTGCCAGCAGTCCTACCTCGGGGGCAGATACGCAGTATTTT.

The CDR3 DNA follows: TGTGCCAGCAGCCCCGACAGGGAGTACAATGAGCAGTTCTTC. Protein sequence: CASSPDREYNEQFF. This rearrangement joins TRBV9 to TRBJ2-1; 7 bases line up with TRBD1. V was clipped by 4 bases and J by 4 bases; unmatched bases: 5. Germline V CDR1 and CDR2: SGDLS, YYNGEE. The CDR3 is 14 amino acids. The whole variable domain, remainder taken from reference TRBV9 and TRBJ2-1, is DSGVTQTPKHLITATGQRVTLRCSPRSGDLSVYWYQQSLDQGLQFLIQYYNGEERAKGNILERFSAQQFPDLHSELNLSSLELGDSALYFCASSPDREYNEQFFGPGTRLTVL.

The table lists this clone with a count of one. The chain links TRBV27 to TRBJ2-2; no reliable D call. Germline V CDR1 and CDR2: MNHEY, SMNVEV (reference sequence). The CDR3 consists of 13 residues. V lost 6 bases, J lost 0 bases, and 5 bases lay in between. DNA for the CDR3: TGTGCCAGCAGCCTTTCGAACACCGGGGAGCTGTTTTTT. This translates into CASSLSNTGELFF.

Points on this clone: One junction end disagrees with the germline gene, perhaps due to a read error. The chain links TRBV20-1 to TRBJ1-2; 8 bases line up with TRBD1. CDR3 size: 11 residues. Per germline, CDR1 DFQATT and CDR2 SNEGSKA (reference sequence). In DNA form, the CDR3 reads TGCAGTGCTAGAGATCGGGGACAGGCGGATTTC. Translating it yields CSARDRGQADF.

The chain has TRBV2 and TRBJ2-7; tentative D call: TRBD1 (6 bases). CDR3 length: 14 residues. Germline CDR1 is SNHLY and CDR2 is FYNNEI. Between the trimmed V and J ends, which lost 7 bases and 1 base, there was a span of 14 bases. The CDR3 here is CASNPQGLSYEQYF. The CDR3 DNA follows: TGTGCCAGCAATCCACAGGGCCTTTCCTACGAGCAGTACTTC.

V usage is TRBV10-3 and J usage is TRBJ2-3; 8 bases agree with TRBD1. This CDR3 region has 14 residues. Per germline, CDR1 ENHRY and CDR2 SYGVKD. Unmatched junction bases numbered 8, after V lost 10 bases and J lost 2 bases. CDR3 sequence: CATGRDRITDTQYF. In DNA, the CDR3 is TGTGCCACGGGCAGGGACAGGATCACAGATACGCAGTATTTT.

The chain combines TRBV25-1 with TRBJ1-5; tentatively, D is TRBD1 (5 bases). Germline V gene sequence: CDR1 MGHDK, CDR2 SYGVNS. V lost 7 bases to trimming and J lost 6 bases, with 10 bases between them. There are 12 residues in the CDR3. The CDR3 protein is CASNTGGQPQHF. The CDR3 nucleotides are TGTGCCAGCAACACCGGGGGTCAGCCCCAGCATTTT.